This T cell receptor (beta chain) was identified in a study of CD8+CD57+ T cells in acquired aplastic anemia. Study overall: Roughly 3.1 ug was the average amount of DNA from sorted CD4+ and CD8+ cells. Study-level findings and limits: Nearly 30 CD8+ CDR3 sequences were shared between patients and controls.

Sequenced patients had shown CD8+CD57+ cell expansion by flow cytometry. There were no patients without severe acquired aplastic anemia. Sampling of blood occurred while the patients had still received no therapy. This clonotype was detected a few times. Its target is unknown. Profiling of TCR beta VDJ combinations and CDR3 sequences used genomic DNA as template. A single record per CDR3 protein comes from TCRdb applying MiXCR to the reads. Of roughly 170,000 distinct CDR3 sequences detected, 45% to 60% appear once; the ten largest clones hold roughly 13%. Sequencing was carried out using sorted CD4+, CD8+, or CD8+CD57+ T cells (not recorded which) from PBMCs. The clonotype originates from a human donor with aplastic anemia.

The CDR3 sequence: CAWSSQGASQPQHF. As DNA, the CDR3 is TGTGCCTGGAGTAGTCAGGGGGCAAGTCAGCCCCAGCATTTT. The chain employs TRBV30 and TRBJ1-5, with 8 bases that match TRBD1. The J segment lost 6 bases and the V segment lost 2 bases, leaving 6 bases of the junction unmatched. Germline V gene lookup returns CDR1 GTSNPN and CDR2 SVGIG (reference sequence). The CDR3 spans 14 residues.